This T cell receptor beta chain was sequenced in a study of T-cell reconstitution after alpha-beta-depleted transplantation in children. The germline V and J ends were trimmed by 1 base and 0 bases, with 15 bases remaining between them. CDR1 is DFQATT, CDR2 SNEGSKA, per germline (reference sequence). The CDR3 consists of 16 residues. Unique molecular identifiers were incorporated into the prepared TCRbeta library. From the PCR reads, TCRdb called clonotypes with MiXCR, one entry per CDR3 protein. The sample holds some 200,000 distinct CDR3 sequences, about 8.4% seen once. The sequence derives from a male patient between 2 and 15 years old who had a stem cell transplant for acute myeloid leukemia, so the T cells may come from the graft donor. This specimen consisted of PBMCs, mostly from graft donor cells, obtained 360 days after TCRalphabeta/CD19-depleted stem cell transplant. This chain uses TRBV20-1 with TRBJ1-2, with D possibly being TRBD1 (5 bases). This chain's CDR3 is CSARGEGLLANYGYTF. For the CDR3, the DNA is TGCAGTGCTAGAGGCGAGGGACTGTTAGCTAACTATGGCTACACCTTC.